Following are 30 T cell receptor beta chains from one sample sequenced in a study of identical twins. Each CDR3 protein is one row after TCRdb ran MiXCR on the 5' RACE reads. The sample has some 630,000 distinct CDR3 sequences, 7% to 7.5% seen once. These same data were also listed under a study on yellow fever vaccine responses in identical twins.

The sequenced sample was PBMCs. The receptor source for this set is a woman between 18 and 29 years old in good health.

The gene calls are TRBV25-1 and TRBJ2-7; D is uncertain. Germline values: CDR1 MGHDK, CDR2 SYGVNS. The CDR3 totals 11 residues. The V end lost 3 bases, the J end lost 9 bases, and 9 bases lay between the germline ends. The CDR3 DNA sequence: TGTGCCAGCAGTGATCCTACTGCGCAGTACTTC. Its translation is CASSDPTAQYF.

V and J are TRBV2 and TRBJ2-1, with 12 bases aligning to TRBD2. V dropped 5 bases and J dropped 6; count of bases not matched to a gene: 5. This CDR3 is built from 15 residues. Germline CDR1 and CDR2: SNHLY and FYNNEI. CDR3 protein: CASSLLAGGTNEQFF. CDR3 sequence (DNA): TGTGCCAGCAGTCTACTAGCGGGGGGAACCAATGAGCAGTTCTTC.

This clonotype was found a few times. CDR3 nucleotides: TGCGCCAGCAGCCAAGAGTGGCGGGGGTCGGAGACCCAGTACTTC. It translates to CASSQEWRGSETQYF. The chain is built from TRBV4-1 and TRBJ2-5, with 7 bases lining up with TRBD2. This CDR3 comprises 15 residues. Germline V gene lookup returns CDR1 MGHRA and CDR2 YSYEKL. The J segment lost 5 bases and the V segment lost 0 bases, leaving 6 bases of the junction unmatched.

This clonotype was seen many times. The CDR3 sequence is CASSPFGLGTYNEQFF. In DNA, the CDR3 is TGTGCCAGCAGTCCTTTTGGTCTAGGGACCTACAATGAGCAGTTCTTC. This rearrangement joins TRBV5-6 to TRBJ2-1; D unresolved. V was trimmed by 5 bases and J by 2 bases, leaving 17 bases between them. The CDR3 runs 16 residues. Germline CDR1 is SGHDT and CDR2 is YYEEEE.

This clonotype was detected ten times or more. The CDR3 region has the DNA TGTGCCAGCAGTGGGACTAGCGGGGTTCCAGATACGCAGTATTTT. It is translated as CASSGTSGVPDTQYF. The rearrangement links TRBV12-3 or TRBV12-4 to TRBJ2-3; 13 bases agree with TRBD2. V trimming: 5 bases; J trimming: 4 bases; junction bases outside the gene matches: 3. This CDR3 is 15 amino acids long.

This clonotype turned up a few times. The chain has TRBV7-6 and TRBJ1-1; 7 bases are shared with TRBD1. The CDR3 sequence is 17 residues long. J lost 0 bases, V lost 4 bases, and 11 bases had no gene match. Looked up from germline, CDR1 is SGHVS and CDR2 is FNYEAQ. Here the CDR3 DNA reads TGTGCCAGCAGCTATGACCGGGACAGCTCTATGAACACTGAAGCTTTCTTT. Its translation is CASSYDRDSSMNTEAFF.

The rearrangement joins TRBV7-9 to TRBJ2-1; 15 bases align to TRBD2. V lost 5 bases to trimming and J lost 5 bases; unmatched junction nucleotides: 7. Germline CDR1 reads SEHNR; CDR2 reads FQNEAQ (reference sequence). The CDR3 consists of 17 residues. In DNA, the CDR3 is TGTGCCAGCAGCACCTGGACTAGCGGGGGGGCTCACAATGAGCAGTTCTTC. Its translation is CASSTWTSGGAHNEQFF.

The chain links TRBV20-1 to TRBJ2-5, with 10 nucleotides matching TRBD2. V trimming: 2 bases; J trimming: 7 bases; junction bases outside the gene matches: 7. The germline V gene has CDR1 DFQATT and CDR2 SNEGSKA (reference sequence). This CDR3 is built from 14 residues. Here the CDR3 DNA reads TGCAGTGCTAGACTAGCGGGAGTTCCCGGGACCCAGTACTTC. Protein product: CSARLAGVPGTQYF.

This clonotype has just a few counts. V usage is TRBV28 and J usage is TRBJ1-2; D might be TRBD1 (5 bases). Looked up from germline, CDR1 is MDHEN and CDR2 is SYDVKM. The V end was cut by 4 bases, the J end by 4 bases, with 16 bases between. This CDR3 has 15 amino acids. CDR3 amino acids: CASSSYTRGVYGYTF. The CDR3 DNA reads TGTGCCAGCAGTTCCTATACTAGAGGGGTCTATGGCTACACCTTC.

Only a few counts were recorded for this clonotype. J is TRBJ2-1 and V is TRBV20-1, with TRBD1 matching 8 bases. Trimming took 5 bases from V and 7 from J; bases not matched to a gene: 7. The CDR3 runs to 13 residues. The germline gives CDR1 DFQATT, CDR2 SNEGSKA (reference sequence). In DNA, the CDR3 is TGCAGTGCTGCCGGGACAGGTCGTAATGAGCAGTTCTTC. Translation gives CSAAGTGRNEQFF.

There are many counts of this clonotype. The V and J genes are TRBV9 and TRBJ2-2, with D possibly matching TRBD1 (6 bases). V was cut by 1 base and J by 0 bases, with 13 bases left in between. The CDR3 has 17 amino acids. Germline V CDR1 and CDR2: SGDLS, YYNGEE. DNA of the CDR3: TGTGCCAGCAGCGTAAGAGGACAGCTCGCGAACACCGGGGAGCTGTTTTTT. Translation gives CASSVRGQLANTGELFF.

J is TRBJ2-1 and V is TRBV9, with 9 bases identical to TRBD2. The V segment lost 0 bases and the J segment 3 bases; nucleotides outside the gene matches: 7. The CDR3 sequence is 17 residues long. The germline CDR1 and CDR2 sequences are SGDLS and YYNGEE. The CDR3 protein is CASSVDPTSGNYNEQFF. Written as DNA, the CDR3 is TGTGCCAGCAGCGTAGATCCGACTAGCGGAAACTACAATGAGCAGTTCTTC.

In its sample, this clonotype was seen a few times. The chain uses TRBV29-1 and TRBJ2-1, with D maybe TRBD2 (5 bases). V gave up 5 bases and J gave up 4 bases, with 12 bases separating them. Germline lookup yields CDR1 SQVTM and CDR2 ANQGSEA. This CDR3 comprises 13 residues. In DNA, the CDR3 is TGCAGCGTTTATAAGGGAGATTACAATGAGCAGTTCTTC. Protein sequence: CSVYKGDYNEQFF.

This clonotype has at least ten counts. This CDR3 is CASSKACSMNTEAFF. In nucleotides, the CDR3 is TGTGCCAGCAGCAAAGCTTGTTCCATGAACACTGAAGCTTTCTTT. The V gene is TRBV21-1, the J gene TRBJ1-1. TRBV21-1 has pseudogene status. This CDR3 region has 15 residues.

The chain links TRBV24-1 to TRBJ2-3, with 10 positions matching TRBD2. This CDR3 is built from 17 residues. Germline-derived CDR1 and CDR2 are KGHDR and SFDVKD. With 2 bases clipped from V and 0 bases from J, the junction kept 4 bases outside the gene matches. CDR3 sequence: CATSDSTTSGSTDTQYF. The CDR3 DNA is TGTGCCACCAGTGATTCTACGACTAGCGGGAGCACAGATACGCAGTATTTT.

The J gene is TRBJ2-7, the V gene TRBV2; D is undetermined. The CDR3 has 13 residues. With 4 bases removed from V and 7 bases from J, the gap between germline ends came to 14 bases. From germline, CDR1 is SNHLY and CDR2 FYNNEI. The CDR3 spells CASSGTLIGEQYV. For the CDR3, the DNA is TGTGCCAGCAGTGGGACCTTAATCGGGGAGCAGTACGTC.

The sample holds many counts of this clonotype. The chain recombines TRBV5-5 with TRBJ2-7, with 12 bases matching TRBD2. V shed 3 bases and J 9 bases; nucleotides not matched to a gene: 4. This CDR3 spans 13 amino acids. Per germline, CDR1 SGHKS and CDR2 YYEKEE (reference sequence). CDR3 nucleotide sequence: TGTGCCAGCAGCTCTAGCGGGGGGGCTTCGCAGTACGTC. Translated, it gives CASSSSGGASQYV.

This clonotype was counted ten times or more. The chain has TRBV9 and TRBJ1-1, with D possibly TRBD1 on 5 matching bases. CDR1 SGDLS and CDR2 YYNGEE come from the germline V gene. CDR3 length equals 14 residues. V was shortened by 0 bases and J by 4 bases, with 10 bases between the two germline ends. CDR3 residues: CASSVDQGGTEAFF. As DNA, the CDR3 is TGTGCCAGCAGCGTAGATCAGGGAGGCACTGAAGCTTTCTTT. Using reference TRBV9 and TRBJ1-1 for the parts outside the CDR3, the full variable domain is DSGVTQTPKHLITATGQRVTLRCSPRSGDLSVYWYQQSLDQGLQFLIQYYNGEERAKGNILERFSAQQFPDLHSELNLSSLELGDSALYFCASSVDQGGTEAFFGQGTRLTVV.

This clonotype was detected only a few times. V and J are TRBV6-1 and TRBJ2-3, with 10 bases fitting TRBD1. V was clipped by 5 bases and J by 5 bases; unmatched bases: 7. The V gene's germline CDR1 is MNHNS and CDR2 SASEGT. The CDR3 spans 15 residues. The CDR3 DNA reads as TGTGCCAGCAGTCCCCTGGACAGGGGGGGAGATACGCAGTATTTT. Encoded protein: CASSPLDRGGDTQYF.

This clonotype was seen more than once but under ten times. This rearrangement joins TRBV28 to TRBJ2-7; D remains ambiguous. The germline gives CDR1 MDHEN, CDR2 SYDVKM. CDR3 size: 12 residues. The V and J ends lost 10 bases and 2 bases respectively, with 12 bases between them. The CDR3 DNA sequence: TGTGCCACCACACAATTAACCTACGAGCAGTACTTC. Its protein product is CATTQLTYEQYF.

This clonotype has a count of ten or more. The V and J genes are TRBV15 and TRBJ1-1, with TRBD1 matching over 9 bases. Germline V lookup: CDR1 LNHNV, CDR2 YYDKDF (reference sequence). V lost 0 bases and J lost 0; bases outside the gene matches: 11. The CDR3 covers 19 residues. CDR3 sequence reads: CATSRDYTPGQGLNTEAFF. The CDR3 bases are TGTGCCACCAGCAGAGATTACACCCCCGGACAGGGGCTGAACACTGAAGCTTTCTTT.

This clonotype was seen ten or more times. The chain links TRBV12-3 or TRBV12-4 to TRBJ1-3; the D is unclear. Trimming took 5 bases from V and 0 from J, leaving 5 bases between them. There are 13 residues in the CDR3. The CDR3 sequence: CASSQYSGNTIYF. For the CDR3, the DNA is TGTGCCAGCAGTCAATACTCTGGAAACACCATATATTTT.

This clonotype was observed a single time. The CDR3 DNA reads TGTGCCATCAGTGACTCGGACGCTAGCCAGGCCCACGAGCAGTACGTC. As protein: CAISDSDASQAHEQYV. The chain is built from TRBV10-3 and TRBJ2-7; D might be TRBD2 (5 bases). Germline V gives CDR1 ENHRY, CDR2 SYGVKD. The V end lost 3 bases, the J end lost 5 bases, and 20 bases lay between the germline ends. The CDR3 contains 16 residues.

CDR3 nucleotides: TGTGCCAGCAGCTTACAGGGTAATACGCAGTATTTT. It translates to CASSLQGNTQYF. V is TRBV7-2 and J is TRBJ2-3; possibly TRBD1 for D (5 bases). The CDR3 has 12 amino acids. The V end lost 2 bases, the J end lost 7 bases, and 7 bases lay between the germline ends. Germline loops: CDR1 SGHTA, CDR2 FQGNSA.

This clonotype was seen a few times. The chain is built from TRBV20-1 and TRBJ2-1; weak D call: TRBD2 (6 bases). Germline lookup yields CDR1 DFQATT and CDR2 SNEGSKA (reference sequence). V shed 3 bases and J shed 3 bases, with 15 bases lying between them. The CDR3 is 15 amino acids. CDR3 in DNA: TGCAGTGCTAGTCCTCTAGGGGAGGACTACAATGAGCAGTTCTTC. Translating it yields CSASPLGEDYNEQFF.

This clonotype has a handful of counts. The chain couples TRBV20-1 to TRBJ2-1, with a weak D call TRBD1 (5 bases). The germline CDR1 and CDR2 sequences are DFQATT and SNEGSKA (reference sequence). Trimming removed 5 bases at V and 4 bases at J, with 18 bases between. CDR3 length: 15 amino acids. The CDR3 DNA reads TGCAGTGCTCCAAGGGGCCGGTCCTTATACAATGAGCAGTTCTTC. This translates into CSAPRGRSLYNEQFF.

Regarding this clonotype: One base away lies a much larger clone, so this may be a sequencing read error. The rearrangement joins TRBV3-1 to TRBJ2-2; tentatively, D is TRBD1 (6 bases). V was trimmed by 4 bases and J by 3 bases, leaving 21 bases between them. The CDR3 length is 18 residues. Germline assignment: CDR1 LGHDT and CDR2 YNNKEL (reference sequence). This CDR3 is CASSRRQVGGRHTGELFF. The CDR3 DNA sequence: TGTGCCAGCAGCCGACGCCAGGTAGGGGGAAGACACACCGGGGAGCTGTTTTTT.

This clonotype has a handful of counts. The J gene is TRBJ2-1, the V gene TRBV29-1; TRBD2 matches at 10 bases. Germline trimming cut 7 bases from V and 2 bases from J; bases unmatched to any gene: 5. Germline V lookup: CDR1 SQVTM, CDR2 ANQGSEA. This CDR3 has 14 residues. As DNA, the CDR3 is TGCAGCGCACTAGCGGGGTTCCCCTACAATGAGCAGTTCTTC. Its protein is CSALAGFPYNEQFF.

This clonotype was picked up many times. This chain links TRBV7-2 with TRBJ1-5, with D maybe TRBD1 (6 bases). Deletions cut 5 bases from V and 2 bases from J, with 10 bases between. Germline values: CDR1 SGHTA, CDR2 FQGNSA. This CDR3 comprises 14 residues. This chain's CDR3 is CASSPGQRNQPQHF. The CDR3, as DNA: TGTGCCAGCAGCCCAGGACAGCGCAATCAGCCCCAGCATTTT.

The chain is built from TRBV20-1 and TRBJ2-3, with 9 positions matching TRBD1. Germline V gives CDR1 DFQATT, CDR2 SNEGSKA (reference sequence). The V gene end was trimmed by 6 bases and the J gene end by 6 bases; junction bases not matched to a gene: 13. CDR3 length: 15 amino acids. The CDR3 loop reads CSASGQTGGEDTQYF. The CDR3 region has the DNA TGCAGTGCGTCGGGACAGACAGGGGGGGAGGATACGCAGTATTTT.